This TCR beta chain was sequenced for a study of T cells expressing NK-cell markers. The overall study: Seropositivity for HCMV was found in most of the eight sequenced donors, with one seronegative. Study observations and caveats: Questions lingered over whether expanded NKG2C+ T cell clones were HCMV-specific. The share of CD8+ T cells held by dominant NKG2C+ clonotypes was roughly 1.0-8% in several donors.

CDR3 size: 16 residues. Looked up from germline, CDR1 is SQVTM and CDR2 is ANQGSEA. Details on this clonotype: The antigen is undetermined.

TCRdb reanalyzed the 5' RACE reads, giving one entry per CDR3 protein sequence and no DNA. The sample totals around 260,000 distinct CDR3 sequences. This chain links TRBV29-1 with TRBJ2-1; the TRBD2 assignment by TCRdb is unverifiable without DNA. Sample: blood T cells: a sorted CD56 or NKG2C T cell subset, CD4+ or CD8+ T cells, or bulk PBMC T cells (not recorded which). This clonotype originated in a woman between 18 and 75 years old in good health. CDR3 in amino acids: CSGSGNRAGTYNEQFF.